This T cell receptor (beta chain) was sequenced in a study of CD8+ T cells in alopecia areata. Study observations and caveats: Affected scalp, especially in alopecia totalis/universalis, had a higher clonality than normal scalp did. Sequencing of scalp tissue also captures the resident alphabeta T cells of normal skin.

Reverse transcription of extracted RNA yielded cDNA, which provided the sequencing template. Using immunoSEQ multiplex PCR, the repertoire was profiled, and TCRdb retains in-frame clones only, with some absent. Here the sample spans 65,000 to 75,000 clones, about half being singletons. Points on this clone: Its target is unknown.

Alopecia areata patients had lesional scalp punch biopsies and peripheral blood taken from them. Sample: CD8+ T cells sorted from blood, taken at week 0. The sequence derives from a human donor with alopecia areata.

CDR3 sequence: CASSLAASGRGNEQFF. Written as DNA, the CDR3 is TGTGCCAGCAGCTTAGCGGCTAGCGGGAGGGGGAATGAGCAGTTCTTC. This chain connects TRBV7-2 to TRBJ2-1, with TRBD2 matching over 12 bases. With V trimmed by 0 bases and J by 7 bases, 4 bases remained unmatched. CDR3 size: 16 residues. Per germline, CDR1 SGHTA and CDR2 FQGNSA.